The 23 T cell receptor beta chains presented below share a single source sample, sequenced in a study of shared clonotypes between healthy human individuals. Repertoires were generated with immunoSEQ multiplex PCR, while TCRdb's copy carries only in-frame clones and drops some. This sample has around 510,000 clones, with roughly four fifths found just once. The sequenced sample consisted of PBMCs. These TCRs come from a woman aged 40 to 50 in good health. Some clones in this sample may be carry-over from other donors' samples.

V is TRBV19 and J is TRBJ2-7; TRBD1 aligns across 9 bases. Germline V CDR1 and CDR2: LNHDA, SQIVND (reference sequence). The CDR3 has 13 residues. J gave up 2 bases and V 8 bases, and 4 bases lay outside the gene matches. The CDR3: CASPGQGPYEQYF. CDR3 bases: TGTGCCAGTCCGGGACAGGGCCCCTACGAGCAGTACTTC.

This clone was counted between two and nine times. The chain joins TRBV19 to TRBJ1-3; D is undetermined. This CDR3 region has 13 residues. Trimming shortened V by 6 bases and J by 3 bases, and 9 bases separated the two germline ends. Germline assignment: CDR1 LNHDA and CDR2 SQIVND (reference sequence). The CDR3 here is CASSTDNGNTIYF. CDR3 nucleotide sequence: TGTGCCAGTAGCACGGATAATGGAAACACCATATATTTT.

V gene TRBV7-8 combines with J gene TRBJ1-4; D is ambiguous. The germline V gene encodes CDR1 SGHVS and CDR2 FQNEAQ. This CDR3 is 15 amino acids long. Trimming left V 3 bases short and J 6 bases short, with 14 bases between. CDR3 in amino acids: CASSLGIEGHEKLFF. The CDR3 DNA reads as TGTGCCAGCAGCTTGGGCATAGAGGGCCATGAAAAACTGTTTTTT.

This sequence joins TRBV28 and TRBJ1-5, with D maybe TRBD1 (6 bases). The CDR3 spans 14 residues. Germline CDR1 is MDHEN and CDR2 is SYDVKM. With 5 bases removed from V and 4 bases from J, the gap between germline ends came to 12 bases. The CDR3 DNA sequence: TGTGCCAGCAGTCGAGGGGGTGTGAATCAGCCCCAGCATTTT. Encoded protein: CASSRGGVNQPQHF.

This chain uses TRBV19 with TRBJ2-7; TRBD2 might be the D (7 bases). Trimming stripped 6 bases from V and 6 bases from J, with 15 bases between. The CDR3 loop spans 13 amino acids. Germline V gives CDR1 LNHDA, CDR2 SQIVND (reference sequence). DNA of the CDR3: TGTGCCAGTAGCGGAGGGGGGGCCGGCGAGCAGTACTTC. Translation: CASSGGGAGEQYF.

The chain recombines TRBV5-1 with TRBJ2-4; unclear D gene. CDR3 length: 16 residues. Germline CDR1 and CDR2: SGHRS and YFSETQ. V lost 4 bases and J lost 0, with 14 bases in between. CDR3 coding DNA: TGCGCCAGCAGCCCGACCCTGATACTAGCCAAAAACATTCAGTACTTC. This translates into CASSPTLILAKNIQYF.

This clone was observed a few times. CDR3 nucleotides: TGTGCCAGCAGCTGGGCGACAGGGAGCAATCAGCCCCAGCATTTT. Translated: CASSWATGSNQPQHF. V gene TRBV5-5 combines with J gene TRBJ1-5, with TRBD1 matching over 7 bases. There are 15 residues in the CDR3. Germline CDR1 SGHKS, CDR2 YYEKEE (reference sequence). Trimming cost V 3 bases and J 1 base; bases outside gene matches: 4.

V is TRBV9 and J is TRBJ2-3; D remains unclear. Germline V gene sequence: CDR1 SGDLS, CDR2 YYNGEE. Trimming removed 3 bases at V and 1 base at J, with 9 bases between. The CDR3 is made up of 14 amino acids. The CDR3 DNA reads as TGTGCCAGCAGCGAGGGTCCCGGCACAGATACGCAGTATTTT. The encoded protein is CASSEGPGTDTQYF.

This chain uses TRBV10-3 with TRBJ2-3; 8 nucleotides line up with TRBD1. J was trimmed by 5 bases and V by 9 bases; bases with no gene match: 13. The germline V gene encodes CDR1 ENHRY and CDR2 SYGVKD. The CDR3 is 15 amino acids. CDR3 DNA sequence: TGTGCCATTGCGAACACAGGGGGACGCGGAGATACGCAGTATTTT. Amino acids: CAIANTGGRGDTQYF.

The chain employs TRBV7-9 and TRBJ1-1, with D possibly TRBD1 on 6 matching bases. The length of the CDR3 is 13 residues. The V gene's germline CDR1 is SEHNR and CDR2 FQNEAQ (reference sequence). V was trimmed by 3 bases and J by 3 bases, leaving 8 bases between them. CDR3: CASSFSGDTEAFF. The DNA for the CDR3 is TGTGCCAGCAGCTTCTCAGGGGACACTGAAGCTTTCTTT.

The chain uses TRBV2 and TRBJ2-1; 10 positions match TRBD2. The CDR3 loop spans 15 amino acids. The germline gives CDR1 SNHLY, CDR2 FYNNEI. The V segment lost 7 bases and the J segment 1 base; nucleotides outside the gene matches: 4. As DNA, the CDR3 is TGTGCCAGCAAGGCTAGCGGGAGTTCCTACAATGAGCAGTTCTTC. Encoded protein: CASKASGSSYNEQFF.

The J gene is TRBJ2-1, the V gene TRBV29-1; 8 nucleotides agree with TRBD2. J gave up 7 bases and V 7 bases, and 9 bases lay outside the gene matches. Per germline, CDR1 SQVTM and CDR2 ANQGSEA. This CDR3 has 13 amino acids. The CDR3 DNA sequence: TGCAGCGCCCGGGGGGGCGGGAGGAATGAGCAGTTCTTC. Translating it yields CSARGGGRNEQFF.

The rearrangement uses TRBV5-4 and TRBJ1-2; TRBD1 matches at 9 bases. Germline-derived CDR1 and CDR2 are SGHNT and YYREEE (reference sequence). V was pared by 4 bases and J by 3 bases, with 4 bases of the junction left unmatched. The CDR3 spans 14 residues. The CDR3 bases are TGTGCCAGCAGCGACAGGGGGTATGACTATGGCTACACCTTC. Translated, it gives CASSDRGYDYGYTF.

V and J are TRBV27 and TRBJ2-3, with a weak D call TRBD2 (6 bases). The CDR3 totals 16 residues. The germline V and J ends were trimmed by 8 bases and 2 bases, with 20 bases remaining between them. Germline assignment: CDR1 MNHEY and CDR2 SMNVEV (reference sequence). The CDR3 protein is CASLPPSGRSTDTQYF. The DNA for the CDR3 is TGTGCCAGCCTACCCCCGAGTGGGAGGTCCACAGATACGCAGTATTTT.

CDR3 in amino acids: CSVDSGRTGETQYF. CDR3 DNA sequence: TGCAGCGTAGACAGCGGGAGGACAGGGGAGACCCAGTACTTC. The chain employs TRBV29-1 and TRBJ2-5, with D possibly being TRBD2 (9 bases). This CDR3 has 14 amino acids. The V and J ends lost 6 bases and 5 bases respectively, with 19 bases between them. The germline V gene encodes CDR1 SQVTM and CDR2 ANQGSEA. Full variable domain (remainder filled in from reference TRBV29-1 and TRBJ2-5): SAVISQKPSRDICQRGTSLTIQCQVDSQVTMMFWYRQQPGQSLTLIATANQGSEATYESGFVIDKFPISRPNLTFSTLTVSNMSPEDSSIYLCSVDSGRTGETQYFGPGTRLLVL.

V and J are TRBV5-4 and TRBJ2-5; D assignment may be TRBD1 or TRBD2 (5 bases each). Germline V gives CDR1 SGHNT, CDR2 YYREEE (reference sequence). CDR3 length: 14 amino acids. Trimming took off 2 bases at V and 0 bases at J, with 8 bases between the two ends. The CDR3 spells CASSLTGHQETQYF. CDR3 DNA: TGTGCCAGCAGCTTAACGGGGCACCAAGAGACCCAGTACTTC.

The J gene is TRBJ2-1, the V gene TRBV11-2; D is possibly TRBD2 (6 bases). CDR3 length equals 12 residues. Germline CDR1 and CDR2: SGHAT and FQNNGV. Trimming pared 5 bases from V and 10 bases from J, leaving 12 bases between. The CDR3 nucleotides read TGTGCCAGCAGCAAACTAGCCGGCGAGCAGTTCTTC. This encodes CASSKLAGEQFF.

V and J are TRBV9 and TRBJ2-2; no definite D call. This CDR3 contains 16 residues. Trimming stripped 4 bases from V and 3 bases from J, with 16 bases between. Looked up from germline, CDR1 is SGDLS and CDR2 is YYNGEE. CDR3 bases: TGTGCCAGCAGCCCATGGGTCGTTTCAGACACCGGGGAGCTGTTTTTT. Its translation: CASSPWVVSDTGELFF.

V usage is TRBV13 and J usage is TRBJ2-3; 9 bases map to TRBD2. CDR3 length equals 15 residues. Germline CDR1 reads PRHDT; CDR2 reads FYEKMQ (reference sequence). V was pared by 5 bases and J by 4 bases, with 7 bases of the junction left unmatched. CDR3 nucleotides: TGTGCCAGCAGCCGCTCGGGACTAGCCGCAGATACGCAGTATTTT. This translates into CASSRSGLAADTQYF.

V gene TRBV18 combines with J gene TRBJ2-5; tentative D call: TRBD2 (7 bases). Germline-derived CDR1 and CDR2 are KGHSH and LQKENI. CDR3 length equals 15 residues. Trimming shortened V by 1 base and J by 4 bases, and 13 bases separated the two germline ends. CDR3 sequence reads: CASSPQGGSRETQYF. The CDR3, as DNA: TGTGCCAGCTCACCACAGGGGGGGTCTCGAGAGACCCAGTACTTC.

The chain links TRBV27 to TRBJ2-5; TRBD2 matches at 13 bases. The junction had 3 bases not matched to a gene; V was cut back by 6 bases and J by 2 bases. This CDR3 is 15 amino acids long. Germline values: CDR1 MNHEY, CDR2 SMNVEV (reference sequence). CDR3 DNA sequence: TGTGCCAGCAGGACGGGACTAGCGGGACAAGAGACCCAGTACTTC. Translation gives CASRTGLAGQETQYF.

Turning to this clone: A far larger clone is just one base off, so this is likely a read error. This chain uses TRBV2 with TRBJ2-7; D is ambiguous. The V and J ends lost 5 bases and 5 bases respectively, with 13 bases between them. Germline loops: CDR1 SNHLY, CDR2 FYNNEI. The CDR3 length is 13 residues. Written as DNA, the CDR3 is TGTGCCAGCAGTACCCAGGTACCCCACGAGCAGTACTTC. It is translated as CASSTQVPHEQYF.

With respect to this clone: The junction shows a germline mismatch at one end, possibly a read error. This sample includes further DNA sequences coding for the same CDR3. The V gene is TRBV10-3, the J gene TRBJ1-1; 10 nucleotides line up with TRBD1. The CDR3 runs to 13 residues. CDR1 ENHRY and CDR2 SYGVKD come from the germline V gene. As DNA, the CDR3 is TGCGCCATCAGTGGACAGGGGGATACTGAAGCTTTCTTT. As protein: CAISGQGDTEAFF.